A selection of T cell receptor beta chains follows, all from one sample in a study of shared clonotypes between healthy human individuals. Profiling relied on immunoSEQ multiplex PCR, and the TCRdb table lists in-frame clones only, not all of them. The sample carries about 1.1 million clones, about 80% recorded once. Sequencing input: memory CD4+ T cells from PBMCs. All receptors come from a man younger than 30 in good health. Some clones in this sample may be carry-over from other donors' samples. Both conserved end residues are part of each CDR3. A D gene is named only where the DNA matches it firmly. Clone size is shown for a subset of rows, as once, few, many or a class of expanded clone.

cdr3_aa cdr3_nt cdr3_length v_call clone_size j_call d_call
CASSPSIGGRGGYTF TGTGCCAGCAGCCCCTCAATCGGGGGCCGGGGTGGCTACACCTTC 15 TRBV5-4 . TRBJ1-2 .
CASSPGRAASTDTQYF TGTGCCAGCTCACCCGGGCGAGCGGCTAGCACAGATACGCAGTATTTT 16 TRBV18 . TRBJ2-3 .
CSVGGTWVSRDTF TGCAGCGTTGGGGGGACATGGGTGTCTCGGGACACCTTC 13 TRBV29-1 . TRBJ1-2 .
CASSPRGRGWAYEQYF TGTGCCAGCAGTCCAAGGGGCAGGGGGTGGGCCTACGAGCAGTACTTC 16 TRBV28 . TRBJ2-7 TRBD1
CASSRGQSYEQYF TGTGCCAGCAGTCGTGGACAGAGCTACGAGCAGTACTTC 13 TRBV2 . TRBJ2-7 .
CATSRRQLTSGANVLTF TGTGCCACCAGCAGAAGACAGCTAACTTCTGGGGCCAACGTCCTGACTTTC 17 TRBV15 few TRBJ2-6 .
CASSQEGGRGEKLFF TGCGCCAGCAGCCAAGAGGGGGGGCGCGGCGAAAAACTGTTTTTT 15 TRBV4-1 . TRBJ1-4 .
CASSEVERPYEQYF TGTGCCAGCAGTGAAGTCGAGCGGCCCTACGAGCAGTACTTC 14 TRBV6-4 many TRBJ2-7 .
CSVEAGNTGELFF TGCAGCGTTGAAGCAGGGAACACCGGGGAGCTGTTTTTT 13 TRBV29-1 . TRBJ2-2 .
CASSWGTSAYEQYF TGTGCCAGCAGCTGGGGGACTAGCGCCTACGAGCAGTACTTC 14 TRBV7-2 . TRBJ2-7 TRBD2
CASSFKSNQPQHF TGTGCCAGCAGTTTTAAAAGCAATCAGCCCCAGCATTTT 13 TRBV27 . TRBJ1-5 .
CASSRGLAYEQYF TGTGCCAGCAGCCGCGGACTAGCGTACGAGCAGTACTTC 13 TRBV7-3 . TRBJ2-7 TRBD2
CASLPSLIQRRQETQYF TGTGCCAGCCTTCCTTCCTTAATCCAGCGGAGACAAGAGACCCAGTACTTC 17 TRBV27 . TRBJ2-5 .
CASSFAPTTRSYNEQFF TGTGCCAGCAGCTTTGCACCAACAACCCGCTCCTACAATGAGCAGTTCTTC 17 TRBV7-2 . TRBJ2-1 .
CASSEMASGTNNEQFF TGCGCCAGCAGTGAGATGGCTAGCGGGACCAACAATGAGCAGTTCTTC 16 TRBV10-1 . TRBJ2-1 TRBD2
CASMMNTEAFF TGTGCCAGCATGATGAACACTGAAGCTTTCTTT 11 TRBV28 . TRBJ1-1 .
CAWSLAGVTTDTQYF TGTGCCTGGAGTTTAGCGGGGGTCACCACAGATACGCAGTATTTT 15 TRBV30 . TRBJ2-3 TRBD2
CASSLGAGWGSTDTQYF TGTGCCAGCAGCTTAGGAGCAGGTTGGGGGAGCACAGATACGCAGTATTTT 17 TRBV11-2 . TRBJ2-3 .
CASRLGASGNAIYF TGTGCCAGCAGGCTTGGAGCATCTGGAAACGCCATATATTTT 14 TRBV2 . TRBJ1-3 .
CASSLDPFEQYF TGTGCCAGCAGTTTGGACCCCTTCGAGCAGTACTTC 12 TRBV28 . TRBJ2-7 .
CASGLAPGLAGYNEQFF TGTGCTAGTGGTTTGGCACCGGGACTAGCGGGGTACAATGAGCAGTTCTTC 17 TRBV12-5 . TRBJ2-1 TRBD2
CAWRAGRLNTEAFF TGTGCCTGGCGGGCGGGCAGATTGAACACTGAAGCTTTCTTT 14 TRBV30 few TRBJ1-1 .
CASCPGLALPQYF TGTGCCAGCTGTCCCGGACTCGCTCTACCGCAGTATTTT 13 TRBV21-1 once TRBJ2-3 .
CASSPRDTGELFF TGTGCCAGCAGCCCCCGGGACACCGGGGAGCTGTTTTTT 13 TRBV5-4 . TRBJ2-2 .
CASSLIELGSNEQFF TGTGCCAGCAGTTTAATAGAGTTGGGATCGAATGAGCAGTTCTTC 15 TRBV27 many TRBJ2-1 .
CASSLPGQEDEKLFF TGCGCCAGCAGCTTACCGGGACAGGAGGATGAAAAACTGTTTTTT 15 TRBV5-1 once TRBJ1-4 TRBD1
CASSPGTGLSREQYF TGCGCCAGCAGTCCCGGGACAGGGTTGTCTCGCGAGCAGTACTTC 15 TRBV10-1 . TRBJ2-7 TRBD1
CASTLGGGGEQFF TGTGCCAGCACCCTAGGAGGGGGGGGTGAGCAGTTCTTC 13 TRBV5-4 once TRBJ2-1 .
CAIGSVNQPQHF TGTGCCATCGGCTCGGTCAATCAGCCCCAGCATTTT 12 TRBV10-3 . TRBJ1-5 .
CASSRSYGMVEKLFF TGTGCCAGCAGCCGGAGCTACGGGATGGTCGAAAAACTGTTTTTT 15 TRBV7-8 . TRBJ1-4 .
CSVLLADSSYEQYF TGCAGCGTGCTACTAGCGGATAGCTCCTACGAGCAGTACTTC 14 TRBV29-1 . TRBJ2-7 TRBD2
CASARSGTFRGYTF TGTGCCAGCGCGAGATCCGGGACATTCAGAGGCTACACCTTC 14 TRBV6-1 . TRBJ1-2 .
CASSTDRGAHNEQFF TGTGCCAGCAGCACCGACAGGGGAGCCCACAATGAGCAGTTCTTC 15 TRBV21-1 . TRBJ2-1 .
CASSPGSASGAYEQYF TGTGCCAGCTCACCAGGGTCGGCTAGCGGAGCCTACGAGCAGTACTTC 16 TRBV18 . TRBJ2-7 TRBD2
CASSLDVIRETQYF TGTGCCAGCAGCTTGGACGTAATTCGGGAGACCCAGTACTTC 14 TRBV7-9 . TRBJ2-5 .
CASSGPGGSGEAFF TGTGCCAGCAGCGGGCCCGGAGGGTCGGGTGAAGCTTTCTTT 14 TRBV2 . TRBJ1-1 .
CASSLTSETHNEQFF TGTGCCAGCAGCTTAACTAGCGAGACCCACAATGAGCAGTTCTTC 15 TRBV7-2 . TRBJ2-1 TRBD2
CASLPGTGWWTEAFF TGTGCCAGCCTTCCCGGGACAGGATGGTGGACTGAAGCTTTCTTT 15 TRBV6-1 . TRBJ1-1 TRBD1
CASGAPPSGSYRDTQYF TGTGCCAGTGGTGCCCCTCCTAGCGGGAGTTATCGCGATACGCAGTATTTT 17 TRBV19 . TRBJ2-3 TRBD2
CASSIRGDQPQHF TGTGCCAGCAGCATAAGGGGTGATCAGCCCCAGCATTTT 13 TRBV7-9 . TRBJ1-5 .
CASSYGPSGRAGELFF TGTGCCAGCAGCTACGGACCTAGCGGGAGGGCCGGGGAGCTGTTTTTT 16 TRBV7-3 . TRBJ2-2 TRBD2
CASSPRARSYEQYF TGTGCCAGCTCACCGAGGGCCAGATCCTACGAGCAGTACTTC 14 TRBV18 . TRBJ2-7 .
CASSLAQRGSGNTIYF TGCGCCAGCAGCTTGGCCCAACGCGGATCTGGAAACACCATATATTTT 16 TRBV5-1 . TRBJ1-3 .
CASSESGTQYF TGTGCCAGCAGTGAATCGGGTACGCAGTATTTT 11 TRBV6-1 . TRBJ2-3 .
CASSYGVGEGQPQHF TGTGCCAGCAGTTATGGGGTAGGGGAGGGTCAGCCCCAGCATTTT 15 TRBV6-5 . TRBJ1-5 .
CASSLRTVPSYEQYF TGTGCCAGCAGCTTACGGACAGTACCGTCCTACGAGCAGTACTTC 15 TRBV7-8 . TRBJ2-7 .
CASSLGANEKLFF TGTGCCAGCAGTTTAGGTGCTAATGAAAAACTGTTTTTT 13 TRBV28 . TRBJ1-4 .
CASSLEGYSQAFF TGTGCCAGCAGCTTAGAGGGATACTCACAAGCTTTCTTT 13 TRBV5-4 . TRBJ1-1 .